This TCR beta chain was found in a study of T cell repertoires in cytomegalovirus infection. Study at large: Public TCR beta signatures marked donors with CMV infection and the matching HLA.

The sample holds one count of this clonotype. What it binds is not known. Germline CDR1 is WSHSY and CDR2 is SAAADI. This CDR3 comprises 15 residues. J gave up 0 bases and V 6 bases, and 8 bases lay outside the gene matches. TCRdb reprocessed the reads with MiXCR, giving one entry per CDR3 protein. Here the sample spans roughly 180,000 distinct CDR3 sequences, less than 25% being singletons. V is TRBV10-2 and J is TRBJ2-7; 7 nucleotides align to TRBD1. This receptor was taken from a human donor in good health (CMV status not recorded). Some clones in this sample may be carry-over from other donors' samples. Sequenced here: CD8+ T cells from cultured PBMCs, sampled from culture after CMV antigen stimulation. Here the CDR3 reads CASRAGTASSYEQYF. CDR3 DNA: TGCGCCAGCAGGGCCGGGACAGCGAGCTCCTACGAGCAGTACTTC.